This passage covers 23 T cell receptor beta chains from one sample sequenced in a study of CD8 T cells in Susac syndrome. Random hexamers served to reverse transcribe roughly 0.5 to 1 ug RNA. TCRdb re-called the immunoSEQ multiplex PCR reads through MiXCR, storing one row per CDR3 protein. The sample holds 200,000 or so distinct CDR3 sequences, around 95% seen once. The sequenced sample was CD4+ T cells from PBMCs. The receptors stem from a human donor with Susac syndrome.

The CDR3 spells CSVETGGTEAFF. The CDR3 DNA reads as TGCAGCGTTGAAACAGGGGGCACTGAAGCTTTCTTT. The chain combines TRBV29-1 with TRBJ1-1; the match to TRBD1 covers 8 bases. Unmatched junction bases numbered 0, after V lost 2 bases and J lost 4 bases. This CDR3 region has 12 residues. Germline CDR1 is SQVTM and CDR2 is ANQGSEA.

This clonotype appeared once. The CDR3 is CASKIDREGTEAFF. The CDR3, as DNA: TGTGCCAGCAAGATTGACAGGGAGGGGACTGAAGCTTTCTTT. The chain is built from TRBV6-5 and TRBJ1-1, with TRBD1 matching 7 bases. J lost 5 bases, V lost 7 bases, and 10 bases had no gene match. CDR1 is MNHEY, CDR2 SVGAGI, per germline. The CDR3 totals 14 residues.

The genes are TRBV9 and TRBJ2-7, with unresolved D. The length of the CDR3 is 11 residues. V shed 0 bases and J shed 4 bases, with 2 bases lying between them. Germline-derived CDR1 and CDR2 are SGDLS and YYNGEE. CDR3 sequence reads: CASSVVYEQYF. The CDR3, as DNA: TGTGCCAGCAGCGTAGTATACGAGCAGTACTTC.

The V call is TRBV30, the J call TRBJ1-1, with D perhaps matching TRBD1 (6 bases). The length of the CDR3 is 14 residues. V was shortened by 0 bases and J by 5 bases, with 13 bases between the two germline ends. Per germline, CDR1 GTSNPN and CDR2 SVGIG (reference sequence). The CDR3 DNA reads as TGTGCCTGGAGTGTACCGGGGGCTAGGACTGAAGCTTTCTTT. Amino acid sequence: CAWSVPGARTEAFF.

The genes are TRBV6-5 and TRBJ1-2, with a tentative D call TRBD1 (5 bases). CDR1 is MNHEY and CDR2 is SVGAGI in the germline V gene. V gave up 2 bases and J gave up 4 bases, with 11 bases separating them. CDR3 size: 14 residues. The CDR3 nucleotides read TGTGCCAGCAGTTACAGGACTCAGGGCTATGGCTACACCTTC. It codes for CASSYRTQGYGYTF.

This chain uses TRBV6-2 or TRBV6-3 with TRBJ2-1; D unclear. V was pared by 9 bases and J by 0 bases, with 15 bases between. The CDR3 is 15 amino acids. Germline V gene data show CDR1 as MNHEY and CDR2 as SVGEGT. In nucleotides, the CDR3 is TGTGCCAGTCAAGAAGGCCCGCGCTCCTACAATGAGCAGTTCTTC. Protein: CASQEGPRSYNEQFF.

The rearrangement uses TRBV6-5 and TRBJ2-5; 8 nucleotides line up with TRBD1. V shed 5 bases and J 0 bases; nucleotides not matched to a gene: 5. The germline V gene encodes CDR1 MNHEY and CDR2 SVGAGI. This CDR3 is built from 15 residues. The CDR3 nucleotides read TGTGCCAGCAGTCGGACAGGGAACGACCAAGAGACCCAGTACTTC. Its protein product is CASSRTGNDQETQYF.

This sequence joins TRBV15 and TRBJ1-5; D is possibly TRBD1 (6 bases). Germline lookup yields CDR1 LNHNV and CDR2 YYDKDF (reference sequence). The length of the CDR3 is 14 residues. V lost 0 bases, J lost 7 bases, and 10 bases lay in between. CDR3 bases: TGTGCCACCAGCAGAGACCATGGGGGCCAGCCCCAGCATTTT. Amino acids: CATSRDHGGQPQHF.

This sequence joins TRBV12-3 or TRBV12-4 and TRBJ2-5; D might be TRBD1 or TRBD2, each matching 5 bases. The CDR3 covers 13 residues. V dropped 6 bases and J dropped 5 bases, with 13 bases sitting between them. CDR3 loop: CASSPSGTETQYF. In nucleotides, the CDR3 is TGTGCCAGCAGCCCGTCAGGGACGGAGACCCAGTACTTC.

The chain joins TRBV27 to TRBJ2-1; 9 bases fit TRBD2. Germline V gene sequence: CDR1 MNHEY, CDR2 SMNVEV (reference sequence). There are 16 residues in the CDR3. V lost 4 bases to trimming and J lost 4 bases; unmatched junction nucleotides: 8. The CDR3 here is CASSSNSGGPYNEQFF. In DNA, the CDR3 is TGTGCCAGCAGTTCGAATAGCGGGGGCCCATACAATGAGCAGTTCTTC.

The chain links TRBV30 to TRBJ1-6; possibly TRBD1 for D (5 bases). CDR1 and CDR2 (germline): GTSNPN, SVGIG (reference sequence). Trimming left V 0 bases short and J 0 bases short, with 18 bases between. The CDR3 covers 19 residues. Here the CDR3 reads CAWSVILYRLSSYNSPLHF. CDR3 sequence (DNA): TGTGCCTGGAGTGTAATCCTATACAGGTTGAGCTCCTATAATTCACCCCTCCACTTT.

The V call is TRBV11-2, the J call TRBJ2-2, with D perhaps matching TRBD1 or TRBD2 (5 bases each). V shed 4 bases and J shed 5 bases, with 11 bases lying between them. CDR1 SGHAT and CDR2 FQNNGV come from the germline V gene. The CDR3 runs 14 residues. The CDR3 bases are TGTGCCAGCAGCTGGGGGATACCTACCGGGGAGCTGTTTTTT. It specifies CASSWGIPTGELFF.

The chain combines TRBV5-4 with TRBJ2-7; D is possibly TRBD1 (6 bases). The CDR3 sequence is 14 residues long. Per germline, CDR1 SGHNT and CDR2 YYREEE (reference sequence). V was pared by 0 bases and J by 2 bases, with 9 bases between. This chain's CDR3 is CASSLGGTTYEQYF. The CDR3 coding sequence is TGTGCCAGCAGCTTGGGTGGGACAACCTACGAGCAGTACTTC.

Written as DNA, the CDR3 is TGTGCCAGCTCACGAGGGACAGGGCAAGAGACCCAGTACTTC. Its translation: CASSRGTGQETQYF. J is TRBJ2-5 and V is TRBV18; TRBD1 matches 9 bases. The junction had 2 bases not matched to a gene; V was cut back by 4 bases and J by 2 bases. This CDR3 comprises 14 residues. Germline V lookup: CDR1 KGHSH, CDR2 LQKENI.

This chain uses TRBV2 with TRBJ1-1, with a possible D match to TRBD1 (5 bases). CDR3 length: 12 amino acids. The germline CDR1 and CDR2 sequences are SNHLY and FYNNEI. Trimming cost V 11 bases and J 3 bases, with 13 bases left between them. The DNA for the CDR3 is TGTGCCGGGGGTAGGGAAGACACTGAAGCTTTCTTT. Protein product: CAGGREDTEAFF.

The chain joins TRBV11-2 to TRBJ2-3; 14 bases agree with TRBD2. J was trimmed by 6 bases and V by 4 bases; bases with no gene match: 9. This CDR3 has 17 residues. CDR1 is SGHAT, CDR2 FQNNGV, per germline. The DNA for the CDR3 is TGTGCCAGCAGCTCGAGACTAGCGGGGGGGCACCTCGATACGCAGTATTTT. Its protein is CASSSRLAGGHLDTQYF.

This chain uses TRBV7-8 with TRBJ2-7; possibly TRBD1 or TRBD2 for D (5 bases each). This CDR3 is built from 15 residues. V gave up 1 base and J gave up 2 bases, with 12 bases separating them. The germline V gene encodes CDR1 SGHVS and CDR2 FQNEAQ. The DNA of the CDR3 is TGTGCCAGCAGCTTAGGTGAGGGGCCGGCCTACGAGCAGTACTTC. It yields the protein CASSLGEGPAYEQYF.

In DNA form, the CDR3 reads TGTGCCAGCAGCCCCCGGACTAGCGGGGCTTGGGATACGCAGTATTTT. This sequence encodes CASSPRTSGAWDTQYF. This chain links TRBV11-1 with TRBJ2-3, with 12 positions matching TRBD2. Germline V gene sequence: CDR1 SGHAT, CDR2 FQDESV (reference sequence). The CDR3 length is 16 residues. The V and J ends lost 5 bases and 6 bases, in that order; junction bases with no gene match: 9.

This clonotype occurred once. The chain carries TRBV30 and TRBJ1-4, with 9 nucleotides matching TRBD1. Germline V gives CDR1 GTSNPN, CDR2 SVGIG (reference sequence). The CDR3 consists of 17 residues. The ends lost 8 bases at V and 0 bases at J; junction bases unmatched: 13. Written as DNA, the CDR3 is TGTGCCGGCCCCGGGACAGGGTGGTGGGCAACTAATGAAAAACTGTTTTTT. Protein sequence: CAGPGTGWWATNEKLFF.

The CDR3 region has the DNA TGTGCCAGCAGCGCCCCTTTGAGGGGGGGCCTGTCAGATACGCAGTATTTT. Amino acids: CASSAPLRGGLSDTQYF. This chain links TRBV9 with TRBJ2-3, with a possible D match to TRBD2 (7 bases). Trimming shortened V by 3 bases and J by 4 bases, and 21 bases separated the two germline ends. The CDR3 consists of 17 residues. Germline V gene sequence: CDR1 SGDLS, CDR2 YYNGEE.

This clonotype has just one count. The chain carries TRBV3-1 and TRBJ2-1; D unresolved. Trimming took 3 bases from V and 5 from J, leaving 17 bases between them. The V gene's germline CDR1 is LGHDT and CDR2 YNNKEL (reference sequence). The CDR3 spans 16 residues. The CDR3 sequence is CASSHESLIGHNEQFF. As DNA, the CDR3 is TGTGCCAGCAGCCATGAATCTTTGATAGGCCACAATGAGCAGTTCTTC.

The chain has TRBV19 and TRBJ2-5, with 8 bases fitting TRBD1. Germline trimming cut 2 bases from V and 4 bases from J; bases unmatched to any gene: 6. In germline, CDR1 is LNHDA, CDR2 SQIVND (reference sequence). The CDR3 is made up of 15 amino acids. CDR3 sequence reads: CASSIPDRVRETQYF. Written as DNA, the CDR3 is TGTGCCAGTAGTATACCGGACAGGGTCAGAGAGACCCAGTACTTC.

The J gene is TRBJ2-7, the V gene TRBV25-1; D is uncertain. CDR3 length: 14 residues. Trimming shortened V by 1 base and J by 2 bases, and 9 bases separated the two germline ends. Germline V gene data show CDR1 as MGHDK and CDR2 as SYGVNS. The CDR3 loop is CASSELPQPYEQYF. CDR3 in DNA: TGTGCCAGCAGTGAATTGCCACAGCCCTACGAGCAGTACTTC.